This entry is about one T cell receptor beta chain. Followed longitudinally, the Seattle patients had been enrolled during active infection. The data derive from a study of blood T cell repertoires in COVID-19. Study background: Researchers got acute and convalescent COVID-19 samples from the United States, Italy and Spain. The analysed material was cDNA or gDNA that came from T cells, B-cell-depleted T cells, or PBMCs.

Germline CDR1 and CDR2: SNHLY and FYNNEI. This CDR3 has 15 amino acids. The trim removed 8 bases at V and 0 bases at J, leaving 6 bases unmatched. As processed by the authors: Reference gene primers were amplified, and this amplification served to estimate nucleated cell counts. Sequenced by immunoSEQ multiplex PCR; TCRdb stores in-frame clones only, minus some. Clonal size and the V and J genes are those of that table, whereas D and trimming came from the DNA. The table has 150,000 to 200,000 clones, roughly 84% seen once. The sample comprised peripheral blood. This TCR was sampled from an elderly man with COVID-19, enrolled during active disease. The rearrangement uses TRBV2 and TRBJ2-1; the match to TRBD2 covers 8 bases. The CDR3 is CASEAGARSYNEQFF. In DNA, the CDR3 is TGTGCCAGCGAAGCGGGGGCCCGCTCCTACAATGAGCAGTTCTTC.